Only a few counts were recorded for the clone carrying this T cell receptor beta chain. These data come from a study of chronic HIV infection and antiretroviral therapy. Each CDR3 protein gets one entry after TCRdb re-called the 5' RACE reads with MiXCR. The data hold about 38,000 distinct CDR3 sequences, with about 8.1% observed a single time. With 10 bases clipped from V and 2 bases from J, the junction kept 10 bases outside the gene matches. The germline gives CDR1 SNHLY, CDR2 FYNNEI. This CDR3 has 17 amino acids. Sequencing input: peripheral blood. The chain links TRBV2 to TRBJ2-6; the match to TRBD1 covers 11 bases. The clonotype was recovered from an adult who had HIV and had not received antiretroviral therapy, or was an uninfected healthy control (not recorded which). CDR3 nucleotides: TGTGCCACCGCCGGGACAGGGGGAAATGCTGGGGCCAACGTCCTGACTTTC. It codes for CATAGTGGNAGANVLTF.